This T cell receptor beta chain is drawn from a study of T cell repertoires in ileal Crohn's disease (dated by TCRdb to the late 2010s). Regarding the research as a whole: The median duration of disease was approximately 7.9 years, and at the time of surgery about a third of patients were active smokers. Every patient underwent surgery because of a complication, which was stricturing disease in around 60% and penetrating disease in around 39%. Roughly half of the patients were given postoperative therapy, with 11 receiving thiopurines and around 18 receiving anti-TNF agents. TCR repertoire analysis was performed in about 61 Crohn's disease patients drawn from a prospective multicentre cohort. The study was conducted in parallel with a multicentre cohort built to find predictors of early endoscopic recurrence after ileocolonic resection. A Rutgeerts score above i0 was used to define endoscopic postoperative recurrence. A total of about 150 mucosal samples from 57 patients were sequenced, with samples obtained at several locations on the surgical specimen and at postoperative endoscopy. On the study overall, not on this receptor specifically: A significantly higher proportion of clonal expansions was observed in active smokers at surgery than in non-smokers (about 25% vs 18%, p=0.02). Only a subgroup of patients, of unstated size, had their mucosal CD4 and CD8 T cells sorted and sequenced. Endoscopic recurrence was linked to a higher percentage of high-frequency clones at surgery, and recurrence occurred in every patient whose clonality exceeded 26.8% (18/57). Compared with CD4 T cells, sorted CD8 T cells held more high-frequency clones, which suggests that the mucosal expansions were mostly CD8.

In regard to this clone: Its target antigen remains unknown. No much larger clone exists at a distance of one base, and base qualities are not known.

Adults with ileal or ileocolonic Crohn's disease and an indication for ileocolonic resection were eligible for inclusion. Before DNA extraction, whole ileal mucosal biopsies were kept frozen at -80 degrees C. A TRizol-based method was used to extract genomic DNA from the frozen whole biopsies, and the DNA was quantified with a NanoDrop 2000 spectrophotometer. For commercial TCRB immunosequencing, 400 to 550 nanograms of biopsy DNA were submitted for each sample. Adaptive Biotechnology amplified the CDR3 regions from genomic DNA with a two-step multiplex PCR designed to control amplification bias. The first PCR used primers for every V and J gene segment; the second PCR added barcodes and Illumina adapters. CDR3 libraries were sequenced on an Illumina instrument. Under the source paper's analysis protocol: The analysis used both the pipelines supplied by the vendor and custom analysis of the raw data in R/Bioconductor with R version 3.3.0. Clonality, which ranges from 0 to 1, was calculated as the inverse of the normalised Shannon entropy across all productive clones. High-frequency clones were defined as the share of the repertoire taken up by the top 100 clones, keeping only clones that passed a 95% confidence test. Overlap between samples was measured with the Morisita-Horn index, while repertoire diversity was measured with the Simpson index. Sourced from immuneACCESS, this table was stored by TCRdb with only in-frame sequences that have V and J called. A share of the clones is absent; for the studies checked, an unresolved V gene accounts for under half, and the remainder has no known explanation. V, J and clone size were drawn from that table, and D and trimming were deduced from the DNA. The sample yields fewer than 7,500 clones; about two thirds were counted once. The ten largest clones take up approximately 9.4% of the sample.

The CDR3 holds 18 amino acids from the cysteine to the phenylalanine. The DNA shown is the 54-base CDR3, in frame from base 1. V and J lose 6 bases and 0 bases, and a span of 18 bases separates them. CDR1 is given as SGHDN and CDR2 as FVKESK, both from the germline V gene. The V and J genes are TRBV14 and TRBJ2-6; 5 matching bases give a weak D call of TRBD2. The sequenced sample consisted of ileal tissue. The receptor comes from an adult with Crohn's disease. CDR3 sequence: CASRLNRGLSSGANVLTF. The DNA sequence reads TGTGCCAGCAGACTTAACAGAGGGTTGAGCTCTGGGGCCAACGTCCTGACTTTC.